This T cell receptor beta chain came from a study of Ad26.COV2.S vaccination and SARS-CoV-2 variants. Treatment defined: roughly 20 received Ad26.COV2.S at low or high dose, single or two shots; five or six received placebo; per-sample allocation not given. Following the first vaccine or placebo injection, samples were taken on day 63. With 4 bases clipped from V and 7 bases from J, the junction kept 1 base outside the gene matches. Germline lookup yields CDR1 SNHLY and CDR2 FYNNEI. The CDR3 is 14 amino acids. Produced via immunoSEQ multiplex PCR; TCRdb's table is partial and in-frame only. The sample has around 370,000 clones; around 84% are singletons.

The material sequenced was peripheral blood, taken in a trial of Ad26.COV2.S vaccine versus placebo. This receptor was taken from a person between 18 and 59 years old who received the Ad26.COV2.S COVID-19 vaccine or a placebo. J is TRBJ1-4 and V is TRBV2, with 12 bases that match TRBD1. The CDR3 DNA reads TGTGCCAGCAGTGGGGACAGGGGGCTTGAAAAACTGTTTTTT. This translates into CASSGDRGLEKLFF.